This TCR beta chain appears in the sequencing data of a study of early stage breast cancer tumors. Study-wide background: Of around 16 invasive breast tumors, twelve were hormone receptor-positive, HER2-negative. The ER+/PR+/HER2- tumors included about 8 ductal and a few lobular carcinomas.

Germline-derived CDR1 and CDR2 are SGHTA and FQGTGA. This CDR3 is built from 16 residues. J was trimmed by 5 bases and V by 1 base; bases with no gene match: 7. General study results and limits: Compared with adjacent normal breast, tumors showed 2.5 to 3-fold denser, more clonal T cells.

Assay: immunoSEQ multiplex PCR; the TCRdb copy retains only in-frame clones and omits some. The sample has approximately 50,000 clones, about three quarters seen once. With regard to this clone: The antigen remains unidentified.

The J gene is TRBJ2-1, the V gene TRBV7-3, with 8 bases fitting TRBD2. Sequenced input: blood. This TCR was sampled from a person between 30 and 45 years old with breast cancer. CDR3 in amino acids: CASSLMASGLNNEQFF. The CDR3 DNA is TGTGCCAGCAGCTTAATGGCTAGCGGGCTGAACAATGAGCAGTTCTTC.